The source of this TCR beta chain is a study of vaccination and CD4 T cells after COVID-19. General study findings and limits: The median number of SARS-CoV-2-reactive clonotypes increased from about 20 to 38, a change that did not reach significance. In convalescent patients, 304 of 307 vaccine-specific clones were spike mono-reactive.

As for this clonotype: What it binds is unknown.

Cultured CD4+ T cells had their DNA profiled by the Oncomine TCR Beta short-read assay. TCRdb itself ran the PCR reads through MiXCR, one entry per CDR3 protein. Found here are 22,000 or so distinct CDR3 sequences, 30% to 35% of them singletons; the top ten hold roughly 12%. Trimming removed 5 bases from V and 1 base from J, with 12 bases in between. The germline V gene has CDR1 LNHDA and CDR2 SQIVND (reference sequence). There are 15 residues in the CDR3. Treatment described: roughly 10-day PBMC culture with coronavirus spike peptide pools or control peptides (ViraFEST assay). Cells were cultured for around ten days, and then CD4+ T cells were isolated by negative selection.

The sequencing input was cultured CD4+ T cells from blood. The chain recombines TRBV19 with TRBJ2-1; possible D gene TRBD1, 6 bases. This TCR was recovered from a human donor with COVID-19. CDR3 residues: CASSPTGGSYNEQFF. CDR3 DNA sequence: TGTGCCAGTAGTCCGACAGGTGGGTCCTACAATGAGCAGTTCTTC.